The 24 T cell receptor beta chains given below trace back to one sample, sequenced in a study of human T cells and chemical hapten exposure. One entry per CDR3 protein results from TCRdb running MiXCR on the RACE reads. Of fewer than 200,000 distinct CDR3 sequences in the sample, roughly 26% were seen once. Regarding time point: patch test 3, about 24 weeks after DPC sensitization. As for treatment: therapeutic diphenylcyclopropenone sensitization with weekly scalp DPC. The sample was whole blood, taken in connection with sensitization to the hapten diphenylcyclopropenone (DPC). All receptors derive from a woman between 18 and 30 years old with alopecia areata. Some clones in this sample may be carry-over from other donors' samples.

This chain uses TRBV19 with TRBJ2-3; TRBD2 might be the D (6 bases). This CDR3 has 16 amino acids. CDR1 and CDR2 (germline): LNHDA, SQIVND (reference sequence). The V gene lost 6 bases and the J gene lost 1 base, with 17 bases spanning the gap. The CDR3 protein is CASSTAGWGGTDTQYF. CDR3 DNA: TGTGCCAGTAGCACCGCGGGATGGGGGGGCACAGATACGCAGTATTTT. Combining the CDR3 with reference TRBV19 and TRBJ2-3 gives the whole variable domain DGGITQSPKYLFRKEGQNVTLSCEQNLNHDAMYWYRQDPGQGLRLIYYSQIVNDFQKGDIAEGYSVSREKKESFPLTVTSAQKNPTAFYLCASSTAGWGGTDTQYFGPGTRLTVL.

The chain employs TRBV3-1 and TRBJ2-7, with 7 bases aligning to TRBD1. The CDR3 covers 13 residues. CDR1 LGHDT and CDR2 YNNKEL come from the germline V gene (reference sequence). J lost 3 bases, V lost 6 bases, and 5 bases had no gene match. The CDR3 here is CASRPGQSYEQYF. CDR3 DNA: TGTGCCAGCAGGCCGGGACAGAGCTACGAGCAGTACTTC.

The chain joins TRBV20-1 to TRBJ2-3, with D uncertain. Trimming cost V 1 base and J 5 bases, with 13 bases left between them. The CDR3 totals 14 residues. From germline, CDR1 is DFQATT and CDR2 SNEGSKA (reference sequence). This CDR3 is CSARGAHLGDTQYF. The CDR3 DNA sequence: TGCAGTGCTAGAGGGGCACACCTGGGAGATACGCAGTATTTT.

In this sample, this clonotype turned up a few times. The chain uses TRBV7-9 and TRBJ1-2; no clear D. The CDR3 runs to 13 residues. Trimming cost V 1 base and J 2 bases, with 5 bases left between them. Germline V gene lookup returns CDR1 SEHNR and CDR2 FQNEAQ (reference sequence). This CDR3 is CASSLEGNYGYTF. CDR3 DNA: TGTGCCAGCAGCTTAGAAGGCAACTATGGCTACACCTTC.

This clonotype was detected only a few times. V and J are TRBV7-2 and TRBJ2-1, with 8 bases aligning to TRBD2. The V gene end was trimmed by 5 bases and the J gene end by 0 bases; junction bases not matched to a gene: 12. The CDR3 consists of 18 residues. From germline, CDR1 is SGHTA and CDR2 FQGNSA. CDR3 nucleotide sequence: TGTGCCAGCAGCCCGGATAGCGGGGCACGCCGCTCCTACAATGAGCAGTTCTTC. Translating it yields CASSPDSGARRSYNEQFF.

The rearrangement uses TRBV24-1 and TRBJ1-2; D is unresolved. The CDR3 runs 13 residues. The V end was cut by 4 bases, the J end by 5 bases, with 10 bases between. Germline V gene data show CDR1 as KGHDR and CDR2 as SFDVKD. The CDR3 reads CATSDQDKYGYTF. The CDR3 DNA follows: TGTGCCACCAGTGACCAGGATAAGTATGGCTACACCTTC.

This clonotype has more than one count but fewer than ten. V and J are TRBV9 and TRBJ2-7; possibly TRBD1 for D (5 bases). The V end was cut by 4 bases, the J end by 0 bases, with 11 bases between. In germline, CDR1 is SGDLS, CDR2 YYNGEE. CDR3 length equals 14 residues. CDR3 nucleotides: TGTGCCAGCAGCCCCGAAGGGGCCTCCTACGAGCAGTACTTC. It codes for CASSPEGASYEQYF. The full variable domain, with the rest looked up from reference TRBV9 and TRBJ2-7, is DSGVTQTPKHLITATGQRVTLRCSPRSGDLSVYWYQQSLDQGLQFLIQYYNGEERAKGNILERFSAQQFPDLHSELNLSSLELGDSALYFCASSPEGASYEQYFGPGTRLTVT.

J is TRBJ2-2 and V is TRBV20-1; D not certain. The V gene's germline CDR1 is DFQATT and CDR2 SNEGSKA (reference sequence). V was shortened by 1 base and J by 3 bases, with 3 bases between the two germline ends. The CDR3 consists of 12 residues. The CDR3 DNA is TGCAGTGCTAGAGCTCACACCGGGGAGCTGTTTTTT. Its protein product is CSARAHTGELFF.

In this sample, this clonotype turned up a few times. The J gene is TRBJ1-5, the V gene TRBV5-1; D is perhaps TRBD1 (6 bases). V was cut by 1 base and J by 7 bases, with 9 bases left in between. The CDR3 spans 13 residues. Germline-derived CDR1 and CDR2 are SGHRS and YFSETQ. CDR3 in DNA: TGCGCCAGCAGCTTGACGGGGGGCCAGCCCCAGCATTTT. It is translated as CASSLTGGQPQHF.

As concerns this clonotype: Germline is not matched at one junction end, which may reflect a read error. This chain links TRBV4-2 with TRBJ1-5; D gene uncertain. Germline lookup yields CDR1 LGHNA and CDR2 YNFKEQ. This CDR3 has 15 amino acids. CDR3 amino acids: CASTQDMQRNQPQHF. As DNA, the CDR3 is TGTGCCAGCACCCAAGATATGCAGCGCAATCAGCCCCAGCATTTT.

CDR3 DNA: TGTGCCAGCAGTTTACCCGGGACAGGGGGCCCCAGGGAGCAGTACTTC. This encodes CASSLPGTGGPREQYF. V gene TRBV27 combines with J gene TRBJ2-7, with 12 bases lining up with TRBD1. In germline, CDR1 is MNHEY, CDR2 SMNVEV (reference sequence). J gave up 7 bases and V 2 bases, and 9 bases lay outside the gene matches. The CDR3 loop spans 16 amino acids.

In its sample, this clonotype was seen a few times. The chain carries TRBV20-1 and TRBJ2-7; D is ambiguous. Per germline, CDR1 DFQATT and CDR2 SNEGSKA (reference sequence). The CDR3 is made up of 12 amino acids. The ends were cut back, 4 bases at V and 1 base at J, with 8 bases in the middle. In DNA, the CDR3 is TGCAGTGCTAATTTCGCATCCTACGAGCAGTACTTC. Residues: CSANFASYEQYF.

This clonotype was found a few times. CDR3 coding DNA: TGCGCCAGCAGCAGAACGTTGGGGTCGGGGAATGAGCAGTTCTTC. It specifies CASSRTLGSGNEQFF. The chain links TRBV5-1 to TRBJ2-1, with TRBD2 as a possible D gene (5 bases). Germline CDR1 and CDR2: SGHRS and YFSETQ. This CDR3 contains 15 residues. V lost 4 bases, J lost 7 bases, and 18 bases lay in between.

CDR3 in amino acids: CAGGTSHSTDTQYF. CDR3 in DNA: TGTGCCGGGGGGACTAGTCATAGCACAGATACGCAGTATTTT. The chain uses TRBV2 and TRBJ2-3, with 8 positions matching TRBD2. With 11 bases clipped from V and 0 bases from J, the junction kept 7 bases outside the gene matches. This CDR3 spans 14 amino acids. Germline V gene lookup returns CDR1 SNHLY and CDR2 FYNNEI.

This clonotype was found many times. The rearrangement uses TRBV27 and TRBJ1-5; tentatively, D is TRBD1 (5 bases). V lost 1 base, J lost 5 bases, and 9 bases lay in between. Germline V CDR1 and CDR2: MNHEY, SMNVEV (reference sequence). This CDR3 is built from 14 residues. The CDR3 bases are TGTGCCAGCAGTTTATGGGGGTACGATCAGCCCCAGCATTTT. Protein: CASSLWGYDQPQHF.

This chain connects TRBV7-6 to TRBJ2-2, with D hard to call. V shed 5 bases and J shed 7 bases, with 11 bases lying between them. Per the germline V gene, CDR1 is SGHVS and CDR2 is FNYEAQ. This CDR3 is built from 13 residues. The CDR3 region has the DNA TGTGCCAGCAGCCCCGGGTTGTTCGGGGAGCTGTTTTTT. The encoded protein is CASSPGLFGELFF.

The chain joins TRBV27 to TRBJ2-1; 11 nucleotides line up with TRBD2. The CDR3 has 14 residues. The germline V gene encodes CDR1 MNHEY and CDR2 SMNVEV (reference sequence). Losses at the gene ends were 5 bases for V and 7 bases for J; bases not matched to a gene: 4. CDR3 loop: CASSETSGVNEQFF. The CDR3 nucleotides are TGTGCCAGCAGTGAGACTAGCGGGGTTAATGAGCAGTTCTTC.

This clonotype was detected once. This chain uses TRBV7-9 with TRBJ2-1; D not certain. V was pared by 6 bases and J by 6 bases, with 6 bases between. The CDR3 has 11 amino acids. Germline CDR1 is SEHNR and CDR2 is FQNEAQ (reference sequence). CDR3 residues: CASSGSNEQFF. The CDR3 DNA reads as TGTGCCAGCAGTGGGTCCAATGAGCAGTTCTTC.

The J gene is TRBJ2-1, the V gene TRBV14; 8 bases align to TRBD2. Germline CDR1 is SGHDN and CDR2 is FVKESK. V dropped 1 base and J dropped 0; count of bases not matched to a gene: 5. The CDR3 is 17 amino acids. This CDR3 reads CASSQASTSGSYNEQFF. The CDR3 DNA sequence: TGTGCCAGCAGCCAAGCCTCTACTAGCGGCTCCTACAATGAGCAGTTCTTC.

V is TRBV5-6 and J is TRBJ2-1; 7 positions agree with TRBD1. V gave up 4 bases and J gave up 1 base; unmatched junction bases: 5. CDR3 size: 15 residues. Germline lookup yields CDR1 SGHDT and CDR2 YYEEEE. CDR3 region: CASSLPGQSYNEQFF. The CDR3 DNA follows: TGTGCCAGCAGCCTCCCGGGACAGTCCTACAATGAGCAGTTCTTC.

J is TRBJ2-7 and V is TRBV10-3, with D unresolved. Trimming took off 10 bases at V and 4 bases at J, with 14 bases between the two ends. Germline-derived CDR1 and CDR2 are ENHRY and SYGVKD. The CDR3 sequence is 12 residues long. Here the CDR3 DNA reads TGTGCCACGGCCGTCGAAGGGTACGAGCAGTACTTC. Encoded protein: CATAVEGYEQYF.

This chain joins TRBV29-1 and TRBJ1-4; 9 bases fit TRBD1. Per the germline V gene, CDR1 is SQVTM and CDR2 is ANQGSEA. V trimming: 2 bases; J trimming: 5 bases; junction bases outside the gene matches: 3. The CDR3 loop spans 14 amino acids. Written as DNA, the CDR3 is TGCAGCGTTGAACGACAGGGGGAGAATGAAAAACTGTTTTTT. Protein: CSVERQGENEKLFF.

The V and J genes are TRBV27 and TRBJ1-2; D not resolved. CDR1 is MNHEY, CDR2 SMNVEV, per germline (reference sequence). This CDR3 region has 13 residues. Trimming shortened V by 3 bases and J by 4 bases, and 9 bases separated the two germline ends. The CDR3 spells CASSFSVGYGYTF. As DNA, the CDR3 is TGTGCCAGCAGTTTCAGTGTGGGCTATGGCTACACCTTC.

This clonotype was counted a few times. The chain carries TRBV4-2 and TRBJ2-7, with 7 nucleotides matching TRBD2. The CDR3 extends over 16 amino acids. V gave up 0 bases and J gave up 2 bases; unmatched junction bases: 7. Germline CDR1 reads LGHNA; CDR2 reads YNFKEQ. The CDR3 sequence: CASSQDISGATYEQYF. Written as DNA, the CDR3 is TGTGCCAGCAGCCAAGATATCAGCGGGGCTACCTACGAGCAGTACTTC.